The rows below give T cell receptor beta chains drawn from one sample of a study of cytomegalovirus exposure and HLA in healthy donors. The method was immunoSEQ multiplex PCR; TCRdb's version includes in-frame clones alone and lacks a portion of them. The sample shows approximately 150,000 clones, approximately 82% of them seen only once. Sequenced: PBMCs. These receptors all come from a man in his late teens or twenties in good health and CMV-seropositive. Both conserved end residues are part of each CDR3. D genes are given only for firm matches. Size tells how often a clone was seen (once, few, many) or the class of an expanded clone, and some rows leave it out.

j_call | d_call | clone_size | v_call | cdr3_aa | cdr3_nt
TRBJ2-1 | NA | NA | TRBV7-9 | CASSSDRDYNEQFF | TGTGCCAGCAGCTCCGACCGGGATTACAATGAGCAGTTCTTC
TRBJ2-7 | NA | NA | TRBV5-1 | CASSSSSEQYF | TGCGCCAGCAGCTCGTCGAGCGAGCAGTACTTC
TRBJ2-5 | NA | NA | TRBV7-7 | CASSPSRGGETQYF | TGTGCTAGCAGCCCAAGTCGAGGCGGAGAGACCCAGTACTTC
TRBJ1-4 | TRBD1 | NA | TRBV6-1 | CASSTYRGSNEKLFF | TGTGCCAGCAGTACATACAGGGGATCTAATGAAAAACTGTTTTTT
TRBJ2-3 | NA | NA | TRBV5-1 | CASSAPSTDTQYF | TGCGCCAGCAGCGCGCCTAGCACAGATACGCAGTATTTT
TRBJ1-1 | NA | NA | TRBV25-1 | CASSEKSTDQAFF | TGTGCCAGCAGTGAAAAATCCACAGATCAAGCTTTCTTT
TRBJ1-5 | TRBD1 | NA | TRBV4-1 | CASSQAWDSLNQPQHF | TGCGCCAGCAGCCAAGCTTGGGACAGCTTGAATCAGCCCCAGCATTTT
TRBJ2-7 | TRBD2 | NA | TRBV19 | CASTLRSGEDEQYF | TGTGCCAGTACCCTCAGGAGCGGGGAAGACGAGCAGTACTTC
TRBJ1-1 | NA | few | TRBV5-4 | CASSLGLPNTEAFF | TGTGCCAGCAGCTTGGGACTCCCGAACACTGAAGCTTTCTTT
TRBJ2-7 | NA | NA | TRBV7-2 | CASSGRPGSSYEQYF | TGTGCCAGCAGCGGGCGTCCGGGGTCCTCCTACGAGCAGTACTTC
TRBJ1-1 | TRBD1 | NA | TRBV4-1 | CASSLQPGQANTEAFF | TGCGCCAGCAGCCTTCAACCGGGACAGGCGAACACTGAAGCTTTCTTT
TRBJ2-7 | NA | NA | TRBV4-2 | CASSQELALDEQYF | TGTGCCAGCAGCCAAGAGCTAGCTCTCGACGAGCAGTACTTC